Presented here are 15 T cell receptor beta chains from one specimen sequenced in a study of CD8+CD57+ T cells in acquired aplastic anemia. Both TCR beta VDJ combination and CDR3 sequence profiling were carried out. Genomic DNA was the template for this profiling. TCRdb passed the reads through MiXCR, listing each CDR3 protein once. Found here are hundreds of thousands of distinct CDR3 sequences, approximately 33% of them singletons; the top ten hold under 0.95%. Patients chosen for sequencing had shown CD8+CD57+ cell expansion by flow cytometry. The sample was sorted CD4+, CD8+, or CD8+CD57+ T cells (not recorded which) from PBMCs. The receptors derive from a human donor with aplastic anemia.

Note on this clonotype: A clone one base away is much larger, so this may be a read error. The rearrangement joins TRBV2 to TRBJ2-1; D is unclear. The CDR3 sequence is 14 residues long. V lost 9 bases and J 2 bases, leaving 14 bases between the germline ends. Germline V gene lookup returns CDR1 SNHLY and CDR2 FYNNEI. CDR3 sequence reads: CASRARGTYNEQFF. The CDR3 nucleotides are TGTGCCAGTCGAGCGAGAGGCACCTACAATGAGCAGTTCTTC.

This clonotype was seen a few times. The V gene is TRBV7-2, the J gene TRBJ2-3; D is uncertain. Deletions cut 6 bases from V and 10 bases from J, with 8 bases between. The CDR3 extends over 10 amino acids. Germline lookup yields CDR1 SGHTA and CDR2 FQGNSA. Here the CDR3 reads CASRERPQYF. DNA of the CDR3: TGTGCCAGCAGGGAAAGACCGCAGTATTTT.

The gene calls are TRBV10-2 and TRBJ2-6, with 7 positions matching TRBD1. CDR1 is WSHSY, CDR2 SAAADI, per germline. The CDR3 has 17 amino acids. V shed 1 base, J shed 4 bases, and the junction held 7 bases outside the gene matches. The CDR3 reads CASSEYRGRKGANVLTF. In DNA form, the CDR3 reads TGCGCCAGCAGTGAGTACAGGGGCCGCAAAGGGGCCAACGTCCTGACTTTC.

Concerning this clonotype: A much more abundant neighbour one base away suggests this may be a read error. The rearrangement links TRBV2 to TRBJ1-1, with 11 nucleotides matching TRBD1. The CDR3 sequence is 15 residues long. V was clipped by 6 bases and J by 3 bases; unmatched bases: 6. From germline, CDR1 is SNHLY and CDR2 FYNNEI. As DNA, the CDR3 is TGTGCCAGCAGAGGACAGGGGGCCGGGGACACTGAAGCTTTCTTT. It translates to CASRGQGAGDTEAFF.

J is TRBJ2-7 and V is TRBV11-2; the match to TRBD2 covers 10 bases. V lost 5 bases and J lost 5; bases outside the gene matches: 12. The CDR3 has 16 amino acids. In germline, CDR1 is SGHAT, CDR2 FQNNGV. CDR3 protein: CASSQDIASGSNEQYF. The CDR3, as DNA: TGTGCCAGCAGCCAAGATATCGCTAGCGGGAGCAACGAGCAGTACTTC.

There are many counts of this clonotype. The genes are TRBV24-1 and TRBJ2-7; 8 bases are a match to TRBD1. The CDR3 is made up of 14 amino acids. V was clipped by 5 bases and J by 6 bases; unmatched bases: 8. The germline V gene encodes CDR1 KGHDR and CDR2 SFDVKD. For the CDR3, the DNA is TGTGCCACCAGTGTATGGGGAACAGGGGGCGAGCAGTACTTC. Translated: CATSVWGTGGEQYF.

This clonotype was detected many times. This chain uses TRBV20-1 with TRBJ1-1; 7 positions agree with TRBD1. Trimming cost V 6 bases and J 3 bases; bases outside gene matches: 10. The CDR3 has 14 amino acids. Germline loops: CDR1 DFQATT, CDR2 SNEGSKA (reference sequence). The CDR3 coding sequence is TGCAGTGCGTTACAGGGGACGGGGGACACTGAAGCTTTCTTT. It translates to CSALQGTGDTEAFF.

Concerning this clonotype itself: This may arise from a read error, as a much more abundant clone is one base away. V and J are TRBV7-2 and TRBJ1-6; no firm D call. Germline V CDR1 and CDR2: SGHTA, FQGNSA. Trimming stripped 6 bases from V and 7 bases from J, with 13 bases between. The CDR3 totals 14 residues. The DNA of the CDR3 is TGTGCCAGCAGGTCGCCGGACGGCAATTCACCCCTCCACTTT. Amino acid sequence: CASRSPDGNSPLHF.

This clonotype was observed a handful of times. The rearrangement joins TRBV19 to TRBJ1-6; TRBD1 might be the D (6 bases). Trimming took 8 bases from V and 7 from J, leaving 18 bases between them. The germline gives CDR1 LNHDA, CDR2 SQIVND (reference sequence). This CDR3 has 15 residues. The CDR3 here is CASCKQRGWNSPLHF. The CDR3 nucleotides read TGTGCCAGTTGTAAGCAGAGGGGGTGGAATTCACCCCTCCACTTT.

This clonotype has ten or more counts. As DNA, the CDR3 is TGTGCCAGTAGTATAGAGGGACGGAACAATGAGCAGTTCTTC. The encoded protein is CASSIEGRNNEQFF. V is TRBV19 and J is TRBJ2-1, with D possibly called TRBD1 or TRBD2 (5 bases each). CDR3 length equals 14 residues. Trimming removed 0 bases from V and 5 bases from J, with 8 bases in between. CDR1 and CDR2 from the germline V gene are LNHDA and SQIVND (reference sequence).

This clonotype has only a few counts. The V call is TRBV19, the J call TRBJ2-3, with TRBD2 matching 12 bases. CDR1 is LNHDA, CDR2 SQIVND, per germline (reference sequence). The junction had 6 bases not matched to a gene; V was cut back by 7 bases and J by 4 bases. This CDR3 contains 15 residues. The chain's CDR3 is CASKLTSGGADTQYF. The CDR3 DNA reads TGTGCCAGTAAACTGACTAGCGGGGGCGCAGATACGCAGTATTTT.

This clonotype was counted at least ten times. The chain couples TRBV6-5 to TRBJ2-7; D is uncertain. The CDR3 is 13 residues long. Trimming pared 7 bases from V and 0 bases from J, leaving 10 bases between. Germline V gene lookup returns CDR1 MNHEY and CDR2 SVGAGI. The CDR3 is CASTSGASYEQYF. The DNA of the CDR3 is TGTGCCAGCACTTCCGGCGCCTCCTACGAGCAGTACTTC.

This clonotype was seen repeatedly, ten times or more. This chain joins TRBV19 and TRBJ2-3; 8 nucleotides line up with TRBD1. V was pared by 7 bases and J by 5 bases, with 8 bases of the junction left unmatched. Looked up from germline, CDR1 is LNHDA and CDR2 is SQIVND (reference sequence). This CDR3 is 14 amino acids long. The CDR3 sequence is CASNPGQVGDTQYF. The CDR3 DNA follows: TGTGCCAGTAACCCGGGACAGGTGGGAGATACGCAGTATTTT.

This clonotype appeared many times. Because it lacks the conserved phenylalanine or tryptophan at the end, this CDR3 is likely a read error. The chain recombines TRBV24-1 with TRBJ1-2, with 11 positions matching TRBD1. CDR1 and CDR2 from the germline V gene are KGHDR and SFDVKD. Trimming cost V 4 bases and J 6 bases; bases outside gene matches: 6. This CDR3 has 15 amino acids. The CDR3, as DNA: TGTGCCACCAGTGACTTCGGGACAGGGGGTCATGGCTACACCCTC. Its protein is CATSDFGTGGHGYTL.

J is TRBJ1-5 and V is TRBV11-1; 10 positions match TRBD1. The trim removed 6 bases at V and 3 bases at J, leaving 8 bases unmatched. In germline, CDR1 is SGHAT, CDR2 FQDESV (reference sequence). CDR3 length equals 16 residues. This CDR3 reads CASSYRGQGINQPQHF. The DNA for the CDR3 is TGTGCCAGCAGTTACCGGGGACAGGGGATCAATCAGCCCCAGCATTTT.